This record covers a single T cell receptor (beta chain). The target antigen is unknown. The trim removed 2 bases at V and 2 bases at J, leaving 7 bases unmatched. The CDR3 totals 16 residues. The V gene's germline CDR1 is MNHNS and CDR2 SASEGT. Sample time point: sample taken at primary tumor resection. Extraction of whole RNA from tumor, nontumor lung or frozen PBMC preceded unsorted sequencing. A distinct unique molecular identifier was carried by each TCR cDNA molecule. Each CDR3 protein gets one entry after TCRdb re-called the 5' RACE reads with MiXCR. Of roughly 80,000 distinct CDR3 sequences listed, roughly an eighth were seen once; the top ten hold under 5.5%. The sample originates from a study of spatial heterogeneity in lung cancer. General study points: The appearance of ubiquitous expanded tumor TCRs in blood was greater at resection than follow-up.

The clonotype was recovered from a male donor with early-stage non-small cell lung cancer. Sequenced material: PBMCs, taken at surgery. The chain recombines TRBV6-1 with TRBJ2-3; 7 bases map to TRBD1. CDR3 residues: CASSELQGVNTDTQYF. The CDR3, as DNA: TGTGCCAGCAGTGAATTGCAGGGGGTCAACACAGATACGCAGTATTTT.